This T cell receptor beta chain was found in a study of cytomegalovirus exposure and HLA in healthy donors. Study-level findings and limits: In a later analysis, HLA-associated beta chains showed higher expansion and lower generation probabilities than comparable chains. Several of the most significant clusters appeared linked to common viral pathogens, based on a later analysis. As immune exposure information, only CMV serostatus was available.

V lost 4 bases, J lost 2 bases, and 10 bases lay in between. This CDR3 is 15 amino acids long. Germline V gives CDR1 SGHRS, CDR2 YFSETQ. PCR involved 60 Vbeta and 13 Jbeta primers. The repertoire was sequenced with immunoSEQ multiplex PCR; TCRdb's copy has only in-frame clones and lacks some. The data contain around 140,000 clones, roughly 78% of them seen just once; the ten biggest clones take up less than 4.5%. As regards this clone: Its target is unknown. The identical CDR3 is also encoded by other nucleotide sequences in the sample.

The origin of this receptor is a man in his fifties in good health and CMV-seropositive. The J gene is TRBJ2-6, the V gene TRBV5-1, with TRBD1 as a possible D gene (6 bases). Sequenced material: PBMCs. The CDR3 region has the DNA TGCGCCAGCAGCAGTACAGGGACTGGGGCCAACGTCCTGACTTTC. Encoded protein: CASSSTGTGANVLTF.